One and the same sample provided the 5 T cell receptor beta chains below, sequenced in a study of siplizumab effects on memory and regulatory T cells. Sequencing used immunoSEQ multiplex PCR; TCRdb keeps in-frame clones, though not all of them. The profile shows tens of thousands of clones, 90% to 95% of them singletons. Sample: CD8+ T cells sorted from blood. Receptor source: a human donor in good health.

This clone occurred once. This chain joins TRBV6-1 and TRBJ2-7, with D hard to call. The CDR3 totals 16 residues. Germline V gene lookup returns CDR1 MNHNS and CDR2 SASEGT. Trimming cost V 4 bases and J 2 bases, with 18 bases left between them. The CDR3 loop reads CASSVVPGPTPYEQYF. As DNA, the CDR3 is TGTGCCAGCAGTGTGGTACCCGGACCTACCCCCTACGAGCAGTACTTC.

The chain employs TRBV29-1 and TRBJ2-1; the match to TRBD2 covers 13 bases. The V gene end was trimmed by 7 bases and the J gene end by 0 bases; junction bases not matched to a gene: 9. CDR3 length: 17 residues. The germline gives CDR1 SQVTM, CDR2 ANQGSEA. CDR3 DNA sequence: TGCAGCGCCCTAAGGACTAGCGGGAGAGGCTCCTACAATGAGCAGTTCTTC. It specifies CSALRTSGRGSYNEQFF.

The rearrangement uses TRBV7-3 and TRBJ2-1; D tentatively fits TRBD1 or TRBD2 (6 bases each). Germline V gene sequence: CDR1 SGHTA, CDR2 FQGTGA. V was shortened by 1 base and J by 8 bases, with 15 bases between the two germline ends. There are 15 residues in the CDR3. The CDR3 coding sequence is TGTGCCAGCAGCTTAAAGGGGGGAGGCTCGGATGAGCAGTTCTTC. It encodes CASSLKGGGSDEQFF.

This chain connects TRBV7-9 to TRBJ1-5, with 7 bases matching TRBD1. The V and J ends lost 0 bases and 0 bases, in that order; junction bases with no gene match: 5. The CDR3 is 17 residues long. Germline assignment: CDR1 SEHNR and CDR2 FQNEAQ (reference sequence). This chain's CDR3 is CASSLARQGYSNQPQHF. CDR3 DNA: TGTGCCAGCAGCTTAGCGCGACAGGGATATAGCAATCAGCCCCAGCATTTT.

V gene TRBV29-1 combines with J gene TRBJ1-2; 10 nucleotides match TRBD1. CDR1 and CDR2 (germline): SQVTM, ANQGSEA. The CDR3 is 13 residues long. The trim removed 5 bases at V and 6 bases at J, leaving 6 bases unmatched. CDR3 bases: TGCAGCGTTTACTCCGGGACAGGGGATGGCTACACCTTC. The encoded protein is CSVYSGTGDGYTF.